This is a list of T cell receptor delta chains from one sample in a study of Vδ1+ human thymocytes. TCRdb re-processed the multiplex PCR reads via CATT. The sample lists 80,000 or so delta-chain clones, around 30% occurring once. Sequencing was carried out using Vdelta1+ gamma-delta thymocytes from the thymus. These receptors were collected from a boy less than two years old who had congenital heart surgery. Each CDR3 is given with its conserved first and last residue. D genes are given only for firm matches. Only part of the rows carry a size: once, few, many, or a class if the clone is expanded.

j_call | d_call | clone_size | v_call | cdr3_aa | cdr3_nt
TRDJ1 | TRDD3 | NA | TRDV1 | CALGELGPTAYWGSGDKLIF | TGTGCTCTTGGGGAACTAGGCCCTACGGCGTACTGGGGGTCAGGGGATAAACTCATCTTT
TRDJ1 | TRDD3 | NA | TRDV1 | CALGELRSYAWGILPNTDKLIF | TGTGCTCTTGGGGAACTTCGATCCTACGCTTGGGGGATACTCCCGAACACCGATAAACTCATCTTT
TRDJ1 | TRDD3 | NA | TRDV1 | CALGERGPGGYLRETKLIF | TGTGCTCTTGGGGAACGGGGTCCTGGGGGATACCTACGAGAAACTAAACTCATCTTT
TRDJ1 | NA | NA | TRDV1 | CALGEGLPTCGGYTDKLIF | TGTGCTCTTGGGGAAGGTCTTCCTACGTGTGGGGGATACACCGATAAACTCATCTTT
TRDJ1 | TRDD3 | few | TRDV1 | CALGEPSSYWGILDTDKLIF | TGTGCTCTTGGGGAACCTTCTTCATACTGGGGGATACTCGACACCGATAAACTCATCTTT
TRDJ1 | TRDD3 | few | TRDV1 | CALGEHPKVYATPYWGIPGRGKFSTDKLIF | TGTGCTCTTGGGGAACACCCCAAGGTTTATGCTACGCCATACTGGGGGATACCCGGGCGGGGTAAATTTTCCACCGATAAACTCATCTTT
TRDJ1 | NA | NA | TRDV1 | CALGDVYTDKLIF | TGTGCTCTTGGGGATGTCTACACCGATAAACTCATCTTT
TRDJ1 | TRDD3 | NA | TRDV1 | CALGFPRWSTGGLLGTDKLIF | TGTGCTCTTGGATTCCCACGGTGGAGTACTGGGGGATTGTTGGGCACCGATAAACTCATCTTT
TRDJ1 | TRDD3 | NA | TRDV1 | CALGERRWGIWTDKLIF | TGTGCTCTTGGGGAACGACGTTGGGGGATTTGGACCGATAAACTCATCTTT
TRDJ1 | NA | few | TRDV1 | CALGELGETDKLIF | TGTGCTCTTGGGGAACTGGGAGAAACCGATAAACTCATCTTT
TRDJ1 | TRDD3 | few | TRDV1 | CALGGRLGGPYTDKLIF | TGTGCTCTTGGGGGTCGACTGGGGGGTCCCTACACCGATAAACTCATCTTT
TRDJ1 | TRDD3 | NA | TRDV1 | CALGELVGASYPYWGIRRYTDKLIF | TGTGCTCTTGGGGAACTAGTCGGGGCCTCCTACCCGTACTGGGGGATACGCCGGTACACCGATAAACTCATCTTT
TRDJ1 | TRDD3 | NA | TRDV1 | CALGDLEPYWGILKRPDKLIF | TGTGCTCTTGGGGACCTCGAGCCGTACTGGGGGATCTTAAAGCGACCCGATAAACTCATCTTT
TRDJ1 | TRDD3 | NA | TRDV1 | CALGDNYWGITDKLIF | TGTGCTCTTGGGGATAACTACTGGGGGATAACCGATAAACTCATCTTT
TRDJ1 | TRDD2 | NA | TRDV1 | CALGENGSFLRGSSRGLIF | TGTGCTCTTGGGGAAAATGGGTCCTTCCTTCGGGGTTCTTCCAGGGGACTCATCTTT
TRDJ1 | TRDD3 | few | TRDV2 | CACDTNNRWGTLRDSYTDKLIF | TGTGCCTGTGACACGAATAACCGCTGGGGGACCCTTCGTGATAGTTACACCGATAAACTCATCTTT
TRDJ1 | NA | few | TRDV1 | CALGELGATLRVGVLMYTDKLIF | TGTGCTCTTGGGGAACTCGGCGCAACCCTACGTGTGGGGGTTCTTATGTACACCGATAAACTCATCTTT
TRDJ1 | TRDD3 | NA | TRDV1 | CALGAPSPSVGGYVNDKLIF | TGTGCTCTTGGGGCCCCTTCCCCTTCCGTGGGGGGATACGTTAACGATAAACTCATCTTT
TRDJ1 | TRDD3 | NA | TRDV1 | CALGELGFPYGGGPLYTDKLIF | TGTGCTCTTGGGGAACTAGGATTCCCTTACGGTGGGGGACCCCTGTACACCGATAAACTCATCTTT
TRDJ1 | TRDD3 | NA | TRDV1 | CALGERSDWGTSYTDKLIF | TGTGCTCTTGGGGAACGGTCCGACTGGGGGACCTCGTACACCGATAAACTCATCTTT
TRDJ1 | TRDD3 | once | TRDV1 | CALGEPHYAPYPLTQRGGYAGKLIF | TGTGCTCTTGGGGAACCACACTACGCCCCTTACCCCTTAACCCAAAGGGGGGGATACGCTGGCAAACTCATCTTT
TRDJ1 | TRDD3 | few | TRDV2 | CACRGLGDYTDKLIF | TGTGCCTGTCGCGGACTGGGGGACTACACCGATAAACTCATCTTT
TRDJ1 | TRDD3 | few | TRDV1 | CALGGPEPWGLLSYTDKLIF | TGTGCTCTTGGGGGCCCCGAACCCTGGGGGCTCCTCTCGTACACCGATAAACTCATCTTT
TRDJ1 | NA | few | TRDV1 | CALGELPSGGTDKLIF | TGTGCTCTTGGGGAACTACCTTCCGGGGGAACCGATAAACTCATCTTT
TRDJ1 | TRDD3 | NA | TRDV1 | CALGELVDWGPKRVYTDKLIF | TGTGCTCTTGGGGAACTAGTAGACTGGGGGCCTAAGCGGGTGTACACCGATAAACTCATCTTT
TRDJ1 | TRDD3 | NA | TRDV1 | CALGELHPPSWGTNTDKLIF | TGTGCTCTTGGGGAACTTCATCCGCCGTCTTGGGGGACAAACACCGATAAACTCATCTTT
TRDJ1 | TRDD3 | NA | TRDV1 | CALGMPELTGGMSDKLIF | TGTGCTCTTGGTATGCCTGAGCTAACTGGGGGGATGTCAGACAAACTCATCTTT
TRDJ1 | TRDD3 | NA | TRDV1 | CALGEQPPLVYWGMYTPMYTDKLIF | TGTGCTCTTGGGGAACAACCGCCCCTTGTGTACTGGGGGATGTATACGCCGATGTACACCGATAAACTCATCTTT
TRDJ1 | TRDD3 | few | TRDV1 | CALGDPLRPSYSYWGIPGEDTDKLIF | TGTGCTCTTGGGGACCCACTGAGGCCTTCCTACAGTTACTGGGGGATACCGGGGGAAGACACCGATAAACTCATCTTT
TRDJ1 | TRDD3 | NA | TRDV1 | CALGELTLRYWGRSKLIF | TGTGCTCTTGGGGAACTTACCCTTAGGTACTGGGGGAGGAGCAAGCTCATCTTT
TRDJ2 | NA | few | TRDV1 | CALGELTPSPTGPAQLFF | TGTGCTCTTGGGGAACTAACTCCCTCCCCTACTGGTCCAGCACAACTCTTCTTT
TRDJ1 | NA | few | TRDV1 | CALGEPRDLPTTSGGYTDKLIF | TGTGCTCTTGGGGAACCTAGAGACCTTCCTACTACGAGTGGGGGATACACCGATAAACTCATCTTT
TRDJ1 | TRDD3 | NA | TRDV1 | CALGERSALLGDRKYTDKLIF | TGTGCTCTTGGGGAACGTTCTGCGCTACTGGGGGACAGAAAGTACACCGATAAACTCATCTTT
TRDJ1 | NA | few | TRDV1 | CALGEHQPARTRRGYFENPYKLIF | TGTGCTCTTGGGGAACACCAACCTGCCCGAACCCGTCGGGGGTATTTTGAAAACCCGTATAAACTCATCTTT
TRDJ1 | NA | once | TRDV1 | CALGELVYAPPPIWVDKLIF | TGTGCTCTTGGGGAACTAGTGTATGCTCCACCTCCTATTTGGGTCGATAAACTCATCTTT
TRDJ1 | TRDD3 | few | TRDV1 | CALDVTGGWTDKLIF | TGTGCTCTTGATGTTACTGGGGGATGGACCGATAAACTCATCTTT
TRDJ1 | TRDD3 | few | TRDV1 | CALGEFLRGIRKDKLIF | TGTGCTCTTGGGGAATTCCTACGGGGGATACGCAAAGATAAACTCATCTTT